The clone carrying this T cell receptor beta chain was found many times. Germline V lookup: CDR1 MNHNY, CDR2 SVGAGI (reference sequence). Deletions cut 5 bases from V and 6 bases from J, with 32 bases between. The CDR3 runs 19 residues. The sample is drawn from a study of early T cells in non-severe SARS-CoV-2 infection. Across the study: Sequencing was performed on bulk RNA from unsorted whole blood, leaving chains unpaired.

Unique molecular identifiers were attached to individual cDNA molecules. MiXCR, run by TCRdb on the 5' RACE reads, gives a single entry per CDR3 protein. The sample carries about 90,000 distinct CDR3 sequences, approximately 12% recorded once. The source was whole blood, collected at baseline. The chain has TRBV6-6 and TRBJ2-7, with TRBD2 as a possible D gene (6 bases). The TCR originated in an adult who was a healthcare worker with PCR-confirmed SARS-CoV-2 infection or an uninfected control (not recorded which). DNA for the CDR3: TGTGCCAGCAGTAACCACCGGGACTTAGGAAGGAAGGGTGGCTCCGAGCAGTACTTC. Protein product: CASSNHRDLGRKGGSEQYF.